This entry concerns a single T cell receptor (beta chain). Its binding antigen is unknown. No quality values exist for individual bases; no much larger clone is one base distant. The CDR3, cysteine through phenylalanine, is 17 amino acids long. Here the CDR3 DNA is all that survives: 51 bases in frame from base 1. Sequences SGHDT (CDR1) and YYEEEE (CDR2) are obtained from the germline V gene. V loses 3 bases of germline sequence and J loses 3 bases, and the interval between the two ends is 21 bases. Preparation of the library involved the immunoSEQ multiplex PCR assay. TCRdb re-hosts the immuneACCESS table, in-frame sequences only. Its copies lack some clones; in the studies checked, an unresolved V gene accounts for under half of them, and the cause for the rest is not known. The table for this sample lists about 34,000 clones; about 90% of them were counted only once. Of the sample, roughly 3.7% falls within the top ten clones.

The data belong to a study of chemoradiotherapy in HPV16-positive cancers (dated by TCRdb to the early 2020s). At the level of the whole study: Candidate HPV-specific T-cell clones and common TCR motifs were defined by functional T-cell assays performed on cells from a couple of HPV16-positive patients. The study asked whether T-cell immunity against the HPV oncoproteins E6 and E7 changes during chemoradiotherapy and whether it affects survival. TCR repertoires from over 75 patients with HPV-related cancers were then used to track the candidate HPV-specific TCRs and motifs.

Repertoires were sampled repeatedly over the course of chemoradiotherapy, so clonal expansion could be followed in the tumor microenvironment. Paper-wide results and their limitations: Among HPV16-positive patients, expansion of HPV-responsive T cells during chemoradiotherapy was associated with better recurrence-free survival. Expansion of candidate HPV-specific clones and E7-related TCR motifs was observed in the tumor microenvironment during treatment, whereas no such expansion was observed for non-HPV-specific T cells. The functional definition of HPV-specific T cells came from only a couple of HPV16-positive patients, and the survival association was reported for HPV16-positive patients.

This clonotype was obtained from a human donor with HPV-associated anogenital cancer. This sample comprised blood, obtained from a patient who underwent chemoradiotherapy. In this chain, TRBV5-6 is recombined with TRBJ1-2; a tentative D match to TRBD1 spans 6 bases. The CDR3 reads as follows: CASSSDRGPGPYYGYTF. The bases read TGTGCCAGCAGCTCGGACAGAGGGCCGGGACCATACTATGGCTACACCTTC.